Here is one T cell receptor beta chain with its context. Its antigen is unidentified. Produced via immunoSEQ multiplex PCR; TCRdb's table is partial and in-frame only. Seen here are some 93,000 clones, nearly 90% observed once, and the top ten hold around a tenth. After autologous stem cell transplantation all patients relapsed, and prior brentuximab vedotin exposure differed between cohorts. This record belongs to a study of PD-1 blockade in classical Hodgkin lymphoma. The CDR3 totals 16 residues. Germline lookup yields CDR1 ENHRY and CDR2 SYGVKD. The V end lost 0 bases, the J end lost 4 bases, and 13 bases lay between the germline ends. Study findings and constraints: Prior to therapy, complete responders displayed diversity much like that of newly diagnosed patients. Reported baseline diversity: healthy donors highest, relapsed/refractory patients lowest.

The sequence derives from a human donor with classical Hodgkin lymphoma. The chain carries TRBV10-3 and TRBJ2-1; D may be TRBD2 (7 bases). Material: peripheral blood mononuclear cells (PBMCs), obtained before the second cycle of nivolumab. CDR3 loop: CAISESVGGLYNEQFF. As DNA, the CDR3 is TGTGCCATCAGTGAGTCGGTGGGGGGGCTGTACAATGAGCAGTTCTTC.